The clone carrying this T cell receptor (beta chain) has a handful of counts. This CDR3 has 15 residues. V lost 6 bases, J lost 10 bases, and 12 bases stayed unmatched. The germline gives CDR1 SNHLY, CDR2 FYNNEI. The data originate from a study of blood T cell repertoires in COVID-19. Study context: Spain, Italy and the United States supplied samples that represented acute and convalescent COVID-19. PBMCs, B-cell-depleted T cells, or T cells provided the cDNA or gDNA that made up the material.

In the source study's methods: Amplification of reference gene primers provided the estimated nucleated cell counts. Profiled with immunoSEQ multiplex PCR; TCRdb holds only in-frame clones, not every one. That table furnishes V, J and clone size, whereas the DNA furnished D and trimming. The sample lists 55,000 to 70,000 clones; around 79% were seen once. The genes are TRBV2 and TRBJ1-6, with 7 positions matching TRBD1. This sequence originates from a man in his sixties with acute or convalescent COVID-19. What was sequenced was peripheral blood. Here the CDR3 reads CASRRQGLFGSPLHF. CDR3 DNA sequence: TGTGCCAGCAGGAGACAGGGCTTATTTGGGTCACCCCTCCACTTT.